The following is a TCR beta chain sequence with its context. These data come from a study of T cell repertoires in ileal Crohn's disease. Across the whole study: At surgery, around 36% of patients smoked, with median disease duration roughly 7.7 years. Biopsies of inflamed ileum from the surgical specimen form M0 samples.

This CDR3 comprises 16 residues. Germline V CDR1 and CDR2: LNHDA, SQIVND (reference sequence). V lost 3 bases to trimming and J lost 2 bases; unmatched junction nucleotides: 5. Assay: immunoSEQ multiplex PCR; the TCRdb copy retains only in-frame clones and omits some. The sample lists around 1,600 clones, about 88% seen once, with 3.5% to 5% in the top ten. Time point described: inflamed ileum from the surgical specimen. Source material: ileal tissue. This clonotype originated in an adult with Crohn's disease. The chain couples TRBV19 to TRBJ2-7; 12 nucleotides align to TRBD2. The CDR3 protein is CASSMRPSGGAYEQYF. CDR3 coding DNA: TGTGCCAGTAGTATGAGGCCTAGCGGGGGGGCCTACGAGCAGTACTTC.